This T cell receptor beta chain was identified during a study of blood T cell repertoires in COVID-19. Looking at the study overall: T cells, B-cell-depleted T cells, or PBMCs provided the cDNA or gDNA that served as material.

In the original processing: By means of reference gene primer amplification, nucleated cell counts were estimated. Repertoires were generated with immunoSEQ multiplex PCR, while TCRdb's copy carries only in-frame clones and drops some. V, J and clone size are taken as reported in that table, and D and trimming were inferred from the DNA itself. The sample contains roughly 320,000 clones, over 85% of which appear only once. The CDR3 spans 14 residues. V dropped 4 bases and J dropped 6 bases, with 16 bases sitting between them. Germline assignment: CDR1 LGHNA and CDR2 YSLEER. Enrolled during active infection, Seattle patients were then followed longitudinally.

The sample consisted of peripheral blood. The receptor was isolated from a woman between 25 and 40 years old with COVID-19, enrolled during active disease. This chain joins TRBV4-3 and TRBJ2-7, with D possibly TRBD2 on 6 matching bases. Here the CDR3 reads CASSLGGPGAEQYF. For the CDR3, the DNA is TGCGCCAGCAGCCTGGGTGGGCCGGGAGCCGAGCAGTACTTC.